These T cell receptor beta chains were read from a single sample in a study of blood T cells in healthy people across ages. TCRdb processed the 5' RACE reads anew with MiXCR; each CDR3 protein has one entry. The sample records 910,000 or so distinct CDR3 sequences, about 51% being singletons. The sample comprised blood. The source is a woman aged 60 to 75 in good health. Each CDR3 is given with its conserved first and last residue. Fields, in order: V gene, clone size, J gene, D gene, CDR3 protein, CDR3 DNA. D genes are given only for firm matches. The size entry is marked missing in some rows and otherwise reads once, few, many or a size class.

v_call: TRBV12-3/TRBV12-4
clone_size: .
j_call: TRBJ2-1
d_call: TRBD2
cdr3_aa: CASSLSGRLGEQFF
cdr3_nt: TGTGCCAGCAGTTTGAGCGGGAGATTGGGCGAGCAGTTCTTC

v_call: TRBV2
clone_size: .
j_call: TRBJ2-7
d_call: TRBD2
cdr3_aa: CASRVAGHYEQYF
cdr3_nt: TGTGCCAGCAGGGTAGCGGGGCACTACGAGCAGTACTTC

v_call: TRBV4-3
clone_size: once
j_call: TRBJ1-6
d_call: .
cdr3_aa: CASSSYAPNTHSPLHF
cdr3_nt: TGCGCCAGCAGCTCATACGCCCCAAATACCCATTCACCCCTCCACTTT

v_call: TRBV10-2
clone_size: .
j_call: TRBJ2-5
d_call: .
cdr3_aa: CASSEGMETQYF
cdr3_nt: TGCGCCAGCAGTGAGGGAATGGAGACCCAGTACTTC

v_call: TRBV28
clone_size: .
j_call: TRBJ2-4
d_call: TRBD1
cdr3_aa: CASSPAGTGKVRRIQYF
cdr3_nt: TGTGCCAGCAGTCCTGCTGGGACAGGGAAGGTCCGCCGGATTCAGTACTTC

v_call: TRBV3-1
clone_size: .
j_call: TRBJ1-6
d_call: .
cdr3_aa: CASSQGRGSPLHF
cdr3_nt: TGTGCCAGCAGCCAGGGTAGGGGTTCACCCCTCCACTTT

v_call: TRBV20-1
clone_size: .
j_call: TRBJ1-6
d_call: TRBD1
cdr3_aa: CSATPDRVNSPLHF
cdr3_nt: TGCAGTGCTACCCCCGACAGGGTGAATTCACCCCTCCACTTT

v_call: TRBV28
clone_size: once
j_call: TRBJ1-2
d_call: .
cdr3_aa: CASSPTDRFNYGYTF
cdr3_nt: TGTGCCAGCAGTCCTACAGACAGGTTTAACTATGGCTACACCTTC

v_call: TRBV3-1
clone_size: .
j_call: TRBJ2-1
d_call: .
cdr3_aa: CASSHWASAVNEQFF
cdr3_nt: TGTGCCAGCAGCCATTGGGCTAGCGCAGTCAATGAGCAGTTCTTC

v_call: TRBV4-2
clone_size: .
j_call: TRBJ1-4
d_call: .
cdr3_aa: CASSPPRAGEKLFF
cdr3_nt: TGTGCCAGCAGCCCCCCCAGGGCGGGCGAAAAACTGTTTTTT

v_call: TRBV7-9
clone_size: few
j_call: TRBJ1-2
d_call: .
cdr3_aa: CASSFPNYGYTF
cdr3_nt: TGTGCCAGCAGCTTCCCTAATTATGGCTACACCTTC

v_call: TRBV7-2
clone_size: many
j_call: TRBJ2-7
d_call: TRBD1
cdr3_aa: CASSYPGTGAREQYF
cdr3_nt: TGTGCCAGCAGCTACCCCGGGACAGGGGCACGGGAGCAGTACTTC

v_call: TRBV18
clone_size: .
j_call: TRBJ2-5
d_call: .
cdr3_aa: CASSLDVGWTQYF
cdr3_nt: TGTGCCAGCTCACTAGACGTGGGGTGGACCCAGTACTTC

v_call: TRBV6-5
clone_size: few
j_call: TRBJ1-6
d_call: TRBD1
cdr3_aa: CASSEQGYNSPLHF
cdr3_nt: TGTGCCAGCAGTGAACAGGGGTATAATTCACCCCTCCACTTT

v_call: TRBV4-1
clone_size: .
j_call: TRBJ2-6
d_call: .
cdr3_aa: CASSHNKGDYSGANVLTF
cdr3_nt: TGCGCCAGCAGCCATAATAAAGGGGATTACTCTGGGGCCAACGTCCTGACTTTC

v_call: TRBV4-1
clone_size: once
j_call: TRBJ1-6
d_call: TRBD1
cdr3_aa: CVSSQEVTGDSPLHF
cdr3_nt: TGCGTCAGCAGCCAAGAAGTGACAGGGGATTCACCCCTCCACTTT

v_call: TRBV20-1
clone_size: .
j_call: TRBJ2-1
d_call: .
cdr3_aa: CSALLTGLEQFF
cdr3_nt: TGCAGTGCCCTATTAACAGGTCTTGAGCAGTTCTTC

v_call: TRBV27
clone_size: .
j_call: TRBJ2-7
d_call: TRBD1
cdr3_aa: CASSLDRDAYNEQYF
cdr3_nt: TGTGCCAGCAGTTTAGACAGGGACGCCTACAATGAGCAGTACTTC

v_call: TRBV20-1
clone_size: .
j_call: TRBJ1-2
d_call: .
cdr3_aa: CRGLGGSRGYTF
cdr3_nt: TGCAGGGGCCTAGGGGGATCGCGCGGCTACACCTTC

v_call: TRBV20-1
clone_size: many
j_call: TRBJ1-1
d_call: TRBD1
cdr3_aa: CSAPLTGSNTEAFF
cdr3_nt: TGCAGTGCTCCACTGACAGGGTCAAACACTGAAGCTTTCTTT

v_call: TRBV2
clone_size: .
j_call: TRBJ2-1
d_call: .
cdr3_aa: CASSQDRISYNEQFF
cdr3_nt: TGTGCCAGCAGCCAAGACAGAATCTCCTACAATGAGCAGTTCTTC

v_call: TRBV12-3/TRBV12-4
clone_size: .
j_call: TRBJ2-5
d_call: .
cdr3_aa: CASSLPGPEYF
cdr3_nt: TGTGCCAGCAGTTTACCGGGACCAGAGTACTTC

v_call: TRBV12-3/TRBV12-4
clone_size: few
j_call: TRBJ2-7
d_call: .
cdr3_aa: CASSFIRYEQYF
cdr3_nt: TGTGCCAGCAGTTTTATCCGGTACGAGCAGTACTTC

v_call: TRBV4-2
clone_size: .
j_call: TRBJ2-3
d_call: TRBD2
cdr3_aa: CASSLSGRSDTQYF
cdr3_nt: TGTGCCAGCAGCCTAAGCGGGAGATCAGATACGCAGTATTTT

v_call: TRBV15
clone_size: once
j_call: TRBJ2-1
d_call: .
cdr3_aa: CATSREGNPYNEQFF
cdr3_nt: TGTGCCACCAGCAGAGAGGGAAACCCCTACAATGAGCAGTTCTTC

v_call: TRBV29-1
clone_size: .
j_call: TRBJ2-1
d_call: .
cdr3_aa: CSVEPRDERVSNEQFF
cdr3_nt: TGCAGCGTTGAACCCAGGGATGAACGCGTATCCAATGAGCAGTTCTTC

v_call: TRBV11-2
clone_size: .
j_call: TRBJ1-5
d_call: .
cdr3_aa: CASSLAPDLQPQHF
cdr3_nt: TGTGCCAGCAGCTTAGCTCCAGATCTCCAGCCCCAGCATTTT

v_call: TRBV5-1
clone_size: few
j_call: TRBJ2-7
d_call: .
cdr3_aa: CASSQALGTSYEQYF
cdr3_nt: TGCGCCAGCAGTCAGGCACTGGGCACGTCCTACGAGCAGTACTTC

v_call: TRBV29-1
clone_size: few
j_call: TRBJ2-1
d_call: TRBD2
cdr3_aa: CSVATSGSEDEQFF
cdr3_nt: TGCAGCGTCGCGACTAGCGGGAGCGAAGATGAGCAGTTCTTC

v_call: TRBV4-3
clone_size: .
j_call: TRBJ2-2
d_call: TRBD2
cdr3_aa: CASGTSGSADTGELFF
cdr3_nt: TGCGCCAGCGGGACTAGCGGTAGCGCGGACACCGGGGAGCTGTTTTTT

v_call: TRBV28
clone_size: few
j_call: TRBJ2-3
d_call: .
cdr3_aa: CASGPGFTDTQYF
cdr3_nt: TGTGCCAGCGGACCAGGGTTCACAGATACGCAGTATTTT

v_call: TRBV6-5
clone_size: once
j_call: TRBJ1-2
d_call: TRBD1
cdr3_aa: CASTNTGGGRGYGYTF
cdr3_nt: TGTGCCAGCACCAACACAGGGGGCGGACGGGGCTATGGCTACACCTTC

v_call: TRBV27
clone_size: .
j_call: TRBJ1-5
d_call: .
cdr3_aa: CASSLFEYQPQHF
cdr3_nt: TGTGCCAGCAGTTTATTTGAATATCAGCCCCAGCATTTT

v_call: TRBV15
clone_size: .
j_call: TRBJ1-5
d_call: .
cdr3_aa: CATSSRGSNQPQHF
cdr3_nt: TGTGCCACCAGCAGCCGTGGGAGCAATCAGCCCCAGCATTTT

v_call: TRBV29-1
clone_size: .
j_call: TRBJ1-5
d_call: .
cdr3_aa: CSVGHGPNQPQHF
cdr3_nt: TGCAGCGTCGGACACGGCCCCAATCAGCCCCAGCATTTT

v_call: TRBV2
clone_size: .
j_call: TRBJ2-7
d_call: .
cdr3_aa: CASSSIRGVVYEQYF
cdr3_nt: TGTGCCAGCAGCTCTATCAGGGGAGTAGTCTACGAGCAGTACTTC

v_call: TRBV4-2
clone_size: .
j_call: TRBJ2-4
d_call: .
cdr3_aa: CASSQEGGDERYF
cdr3_nt: TGTGCCAGCAGCCAGGAGGGGGGGGACGAGCGGTACTTC

v_call: TRBV28
clone_size: .
j_call: TRBJ2-1
d_call: .
cdr3_aa: CAGSPLRNEQFF
cdr3_nt: TGTGCCGGCAGCCCATTGCGCAATGAGCAGTTCTTC

v_call: TRBV7-2
clone_size: once
j_call: TRBJ2-1
d_call: .
cdr3_aa: CASSLGGGSEDEQFF
cdr3_nt: TGTGCCAGCAGCTTAGGTGGGGGGAGTGAGGATGAGCAGTTCTTC

v_call: TRBV7-9
clone_size: .
j_call: TRBJ2-7
d_call: TRBD1
cdr3_aa: CASSFTGENYNEQYF
cdr3_nt: TGTGCCAGCAGCTTCACAGGGGAAAACTACAATGAGCAGTACTTC